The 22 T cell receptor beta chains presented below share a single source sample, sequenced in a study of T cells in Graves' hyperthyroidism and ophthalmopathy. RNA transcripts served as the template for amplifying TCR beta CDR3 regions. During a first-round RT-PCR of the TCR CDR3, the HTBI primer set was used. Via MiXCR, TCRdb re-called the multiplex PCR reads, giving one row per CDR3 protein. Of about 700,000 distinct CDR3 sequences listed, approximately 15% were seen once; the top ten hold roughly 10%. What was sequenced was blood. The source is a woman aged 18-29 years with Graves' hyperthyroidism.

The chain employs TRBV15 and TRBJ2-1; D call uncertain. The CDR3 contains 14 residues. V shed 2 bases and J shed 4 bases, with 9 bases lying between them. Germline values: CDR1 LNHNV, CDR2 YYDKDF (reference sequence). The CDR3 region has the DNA TGTGCCACCAGCAGACCCACACGGTACAATGAGCAGTTCTTC. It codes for CATSRPTRYNEQFF.

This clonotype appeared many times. Written as DNA, the CDR3 is TGTGCCAGCAGTTTCACAGGGGCTTCTAATCAGCCCCAGCATTTT. Encoded protein: CASSFTGASNQPQHF. The chain uses TRBV27 and TRBJ1-5; TRBD1 agrees at 7 bases. V lost 3 bases to trimming and J lost 4 bases; unmatched junction nucleotides: 6. The CDR3 length is 15 residues. Germline assignment: CDR1 MNHEY and CDR2 SMNVEV (reference sequence).

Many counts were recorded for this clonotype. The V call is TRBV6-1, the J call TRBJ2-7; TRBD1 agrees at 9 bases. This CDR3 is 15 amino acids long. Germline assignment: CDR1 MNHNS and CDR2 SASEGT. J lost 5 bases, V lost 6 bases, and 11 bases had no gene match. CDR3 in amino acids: CASRDHGTGWNEQYF. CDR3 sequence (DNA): TGTGCCAGCAGAGACCACGGGACAGGGTGGAACGAGCAGTACTTC.

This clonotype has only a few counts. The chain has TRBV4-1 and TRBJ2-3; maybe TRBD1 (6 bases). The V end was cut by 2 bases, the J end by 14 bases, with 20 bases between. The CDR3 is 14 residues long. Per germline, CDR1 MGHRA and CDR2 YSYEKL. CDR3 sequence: CASSQPRSQGRSYF. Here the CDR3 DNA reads TGCGCCAGCAGCCAACCCAGGAGCCAGGGGCGGTCGTATTTT.

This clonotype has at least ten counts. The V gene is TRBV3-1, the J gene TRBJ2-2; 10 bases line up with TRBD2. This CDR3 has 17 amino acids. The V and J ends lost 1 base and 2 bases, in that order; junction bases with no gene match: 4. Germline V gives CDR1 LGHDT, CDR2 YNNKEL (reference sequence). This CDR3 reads CASSQVWTSGNTGELFF. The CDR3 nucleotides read TGTGCCAGCAGCCAAGTGTGGACTAGCGGTAACACCGGGGAGCTGTTTTTT.

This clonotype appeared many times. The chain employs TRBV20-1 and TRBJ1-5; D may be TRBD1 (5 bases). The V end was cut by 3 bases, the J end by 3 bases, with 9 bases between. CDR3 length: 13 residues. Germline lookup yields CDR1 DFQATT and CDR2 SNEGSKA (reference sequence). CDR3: CSASRVYNQPQHF. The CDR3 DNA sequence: TGCAGTGCTAGCAGGGTTTACAATCAGCCCCAGCATTTT.

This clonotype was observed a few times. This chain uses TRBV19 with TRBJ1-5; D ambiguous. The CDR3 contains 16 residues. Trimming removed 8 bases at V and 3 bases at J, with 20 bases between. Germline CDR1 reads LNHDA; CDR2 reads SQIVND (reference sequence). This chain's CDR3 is CASCCHWGDLNQPQHF. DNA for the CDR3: TGTGCCAGTTGTTGTCATTGGGGTGACCTCAATCAGCCCCAGCATTTT.

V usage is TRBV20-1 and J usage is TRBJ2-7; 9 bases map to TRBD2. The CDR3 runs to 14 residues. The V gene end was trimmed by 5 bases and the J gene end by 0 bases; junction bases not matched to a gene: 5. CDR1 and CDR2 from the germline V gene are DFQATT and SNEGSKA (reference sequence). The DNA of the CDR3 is TGCAGTGCTTCGCTAGCGGGAAGCTCCTACGAGCAGTACTTC. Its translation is CSASLAGSSYEQYF.

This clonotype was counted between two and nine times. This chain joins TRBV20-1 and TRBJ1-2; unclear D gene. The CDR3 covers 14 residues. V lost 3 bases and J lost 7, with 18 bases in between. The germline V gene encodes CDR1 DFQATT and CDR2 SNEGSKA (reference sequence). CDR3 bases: TGCAGTGCTAGTCAAGGGCCCGCTGATCGTGGCTACACCTTC. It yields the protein CSASQGPADRGYTF.

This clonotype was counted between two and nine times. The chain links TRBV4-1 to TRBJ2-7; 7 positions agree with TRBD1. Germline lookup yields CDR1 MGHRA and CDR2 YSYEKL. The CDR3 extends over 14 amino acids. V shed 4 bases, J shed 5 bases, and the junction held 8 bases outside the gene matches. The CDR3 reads CASSRIGDRNEQYF. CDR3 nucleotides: TGCGCCAGCAGCCGGATTGGGGACAGAAACGAGCAGTACTTC.

The CDR3: CASSGTGKVNEKLFF. In DNA form, the CDR3 reads TGTGCCAGCAGCGGGACCGGGAAAGTTAATGAAAAACTGTTTTTT. The V and J genes are TRBV7-9 and TRBJ1-4; D perhaps matches TRBD1 (5 bases). V lost 5 bases and J lost 4, with 14 bases in between. Germline V gene sequence: CDR1 SEHNR, CDR2 FQNEAQ (reference sequence). The CDR3 has 15 residues.

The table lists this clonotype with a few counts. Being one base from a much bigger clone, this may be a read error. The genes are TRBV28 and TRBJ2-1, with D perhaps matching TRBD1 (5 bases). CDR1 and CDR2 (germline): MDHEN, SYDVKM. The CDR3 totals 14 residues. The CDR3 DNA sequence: TGTGCCAGCAGTTTCAGGGAAGAAACCAATGGGCAGTTCTTC. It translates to CASSFREETNGQFF.

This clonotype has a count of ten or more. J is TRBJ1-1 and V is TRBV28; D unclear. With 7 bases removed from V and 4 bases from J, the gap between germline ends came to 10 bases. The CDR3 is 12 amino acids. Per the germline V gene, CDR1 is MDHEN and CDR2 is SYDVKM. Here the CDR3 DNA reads TGTGCCAGCACCGCCCCCATCACTGAAGCTTTCTTT. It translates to CASTAPITEAFF.

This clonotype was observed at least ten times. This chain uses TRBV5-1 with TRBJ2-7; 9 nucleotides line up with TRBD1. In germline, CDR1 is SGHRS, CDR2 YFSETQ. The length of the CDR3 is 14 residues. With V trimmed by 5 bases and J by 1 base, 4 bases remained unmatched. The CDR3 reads CASSFDRGSYEQYF. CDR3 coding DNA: TGCGCCAGCAGTTTTGACAGGGGGTCCTACGAGCAGTACTTC.

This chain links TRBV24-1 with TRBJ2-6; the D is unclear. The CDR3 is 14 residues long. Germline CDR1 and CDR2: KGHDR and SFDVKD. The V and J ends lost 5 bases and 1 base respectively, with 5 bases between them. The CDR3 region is CATSGESGANVLTF. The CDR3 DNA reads TGTGCCACCAGTGGAGAGTCTGGGGCCAACGTCCTGACTTTC.

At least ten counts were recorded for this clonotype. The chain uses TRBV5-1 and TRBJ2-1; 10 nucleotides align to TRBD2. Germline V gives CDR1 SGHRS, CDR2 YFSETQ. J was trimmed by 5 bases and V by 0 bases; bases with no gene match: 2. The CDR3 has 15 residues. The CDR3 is CASSLASGSHNEQFF. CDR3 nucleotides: TGCGCCAGCAGCTTGGCTAGCGGGAGTCACAATGAGCAGTTCTTC.

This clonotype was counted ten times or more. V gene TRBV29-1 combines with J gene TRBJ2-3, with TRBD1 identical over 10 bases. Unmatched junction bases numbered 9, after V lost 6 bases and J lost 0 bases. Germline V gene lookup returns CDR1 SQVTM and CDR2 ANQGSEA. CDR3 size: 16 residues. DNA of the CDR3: TGCAGCGTCGCATCGGGACAGGGGATGAGCACAGATACGCAGTATTTT. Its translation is CSVASGQGMSTDTQYF.

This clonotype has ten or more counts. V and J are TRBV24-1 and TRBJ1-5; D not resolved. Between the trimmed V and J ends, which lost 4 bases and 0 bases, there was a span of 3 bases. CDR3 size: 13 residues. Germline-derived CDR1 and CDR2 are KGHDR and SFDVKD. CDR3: CATSEHSNQPQHF. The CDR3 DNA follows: TGTGCCACCAGTGAGCATAGCAATCAGCCCCAGCATTTT.

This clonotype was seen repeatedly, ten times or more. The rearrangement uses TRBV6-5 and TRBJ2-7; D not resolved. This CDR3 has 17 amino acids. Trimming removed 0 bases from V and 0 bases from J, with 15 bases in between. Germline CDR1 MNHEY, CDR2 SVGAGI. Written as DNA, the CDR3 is TGTGCCAGCAGTTACTCGAAGGGCAGCCCGAGCTCCTACGAGCAGTACTTC. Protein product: CASSYSKGSPSSYEQYF.

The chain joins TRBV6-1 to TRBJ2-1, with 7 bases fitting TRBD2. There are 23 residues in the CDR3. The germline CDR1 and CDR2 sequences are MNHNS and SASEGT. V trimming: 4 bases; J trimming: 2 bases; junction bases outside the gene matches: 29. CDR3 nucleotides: TGTGCCAGCAGTGGCAGGCTAGCGGCCTCTACACCCTTCAAGGAGGTCCCCTACAATGAGCAGTTCTTC. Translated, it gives CASSGRLAASTPFKEVPYNEQFF.

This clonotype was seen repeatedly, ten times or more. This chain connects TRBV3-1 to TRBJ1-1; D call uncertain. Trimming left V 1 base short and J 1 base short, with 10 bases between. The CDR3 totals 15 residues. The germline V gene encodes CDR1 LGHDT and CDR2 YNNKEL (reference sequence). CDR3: CASSQGNAWNTEAFF. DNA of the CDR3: TGTGCCAGCAGCCAAGGGAACGCTTGGAACACTGAAGCTTTCTTT.

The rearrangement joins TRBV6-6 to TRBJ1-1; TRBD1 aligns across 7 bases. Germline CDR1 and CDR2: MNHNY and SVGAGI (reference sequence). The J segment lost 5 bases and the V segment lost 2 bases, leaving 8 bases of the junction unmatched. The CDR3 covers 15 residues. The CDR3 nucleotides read TGTGCCAGCAGTTACGGGACAGAGGCGGAGACTGAAGCTTTCTTT. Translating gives CASSYGTEAETEAFF.